The T cell receptor beta chain described here comes from a study of T cells of healthy individuals. From the 5' RACE reads, TCRdb called clonotypes with MiXCR, one entry per CDR3 protein. This table has 50,000 to 55,000 distinct CDR3 sequences, approximately 14% appearing once. Looked up from germline, CDR1 is SGHTA and CDR2 is FQGNSA. V trimming: 5 bases; J trimming: 2 bases; junction bases outside the gene matches: 7. CDR3 size: 16 residues. This clonotype has ten or more counts. The V gene is TRBV7-2, the J gene TRBJ2-5, with TRBD1 identical over 11 bases. The TCR comes from a human donor in good health. CDR3 amino acids: CASSARDRGYQETQYF. CDR3 DNA sequence: TGTGCCAGCAGCGCCCGGGACAGGGGGTATCAAGAGACCCAGTACTTC.